This TCR beta chain was observed in a study of PD-1 blockade in classical Hodgkin lymphoma. For the study at large: Intravenous delivery of nivolumab at 3 mg/kg to patients occurred every 2 weeks. Study-level findings and limits: For complete responders, baseline diversity was comparable to that of newly diagnosed patients. Some patients started nivolumab under 1 year after ASCT, and they were excluded. Diminished baseline TCR diversity has been reported in newly diagnosed patients relative to healthy donors.

All patients experienced relapse after autologous stem cell transplantation, and brentuximab vedotin exposure was variable. CDR3 size: 19 residues. The V and J ends lost 5 bases and 2 bases, in that order; junction bases with no gene match: 13. Germline loops: CDR1 SGHVS, CDR2 FNYEAQ. On this clone itself: No antigen is known for it.

Some clones are missing from TCRdb's copy, which holds only in-frame ones; the method was immunoSEQ multiplex PCR. The sample carries roughly 150,000 clones, around 84% recorded once. Sequenced here: peripheral blood mononuclear cells (PBMCs), sampled before the second cycle of nivolumab. The receptor was derived from a human donor with classical Hodgkin lymphoma. The rearrangement uses TRBV7-6 and TRBJ2-1; 12 bases match TRBD2. The CDR3, as DNA: TGTGCCAGCAGCCTGGGACTAGCGGGTTCGGCCCCCCCCTACAATGAGCAGTTCTTC. Amino acid sequence: CASSLGLAGSAPPYNEQFF.